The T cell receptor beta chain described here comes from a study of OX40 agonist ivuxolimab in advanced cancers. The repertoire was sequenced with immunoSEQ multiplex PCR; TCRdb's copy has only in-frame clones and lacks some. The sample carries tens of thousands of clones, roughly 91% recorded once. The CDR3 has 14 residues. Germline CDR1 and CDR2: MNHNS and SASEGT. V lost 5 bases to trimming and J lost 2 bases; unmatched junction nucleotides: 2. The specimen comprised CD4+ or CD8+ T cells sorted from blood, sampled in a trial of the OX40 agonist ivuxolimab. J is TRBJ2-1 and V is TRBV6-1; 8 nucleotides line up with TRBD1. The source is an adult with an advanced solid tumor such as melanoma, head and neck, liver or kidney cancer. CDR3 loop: CASSLGQAYNEQFF. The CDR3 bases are TGTGCCAGCAGTTTGGGACAGGCCTACAATGAGCAGTTCTTC.